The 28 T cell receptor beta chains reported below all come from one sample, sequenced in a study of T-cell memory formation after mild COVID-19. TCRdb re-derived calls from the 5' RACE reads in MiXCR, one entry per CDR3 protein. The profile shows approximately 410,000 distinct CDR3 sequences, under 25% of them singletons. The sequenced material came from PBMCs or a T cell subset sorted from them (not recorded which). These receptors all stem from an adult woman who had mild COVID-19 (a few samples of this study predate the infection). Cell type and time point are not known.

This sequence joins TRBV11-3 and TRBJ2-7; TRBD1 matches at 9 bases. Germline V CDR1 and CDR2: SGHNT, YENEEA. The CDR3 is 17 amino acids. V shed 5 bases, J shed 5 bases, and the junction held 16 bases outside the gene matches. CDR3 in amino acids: CASSTESRDRVRHEQYF. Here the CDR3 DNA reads TGTGCCAGCAGCACCGAATCCCGGGACAGGGTTCGCCACGAGCAGTACTTC.

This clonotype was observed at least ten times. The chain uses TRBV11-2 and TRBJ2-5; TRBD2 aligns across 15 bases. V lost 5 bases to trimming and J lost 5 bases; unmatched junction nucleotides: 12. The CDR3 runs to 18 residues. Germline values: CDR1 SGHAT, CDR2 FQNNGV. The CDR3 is CASSPRLGLAGGGETQYF. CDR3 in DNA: TGTGCCAGCAGCCCTCGCCTGGGACTAGCGGGAGGTGGCGAGACCCAGTACTTC.

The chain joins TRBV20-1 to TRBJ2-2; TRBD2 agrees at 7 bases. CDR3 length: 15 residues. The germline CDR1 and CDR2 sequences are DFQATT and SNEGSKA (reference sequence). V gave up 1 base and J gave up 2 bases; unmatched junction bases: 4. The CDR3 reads CSARVSGTNTGELFF. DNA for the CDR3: TGCAGTGCTAGAGTAAGCGGGACTAACACCGGGGAGCTGTTTTTT.

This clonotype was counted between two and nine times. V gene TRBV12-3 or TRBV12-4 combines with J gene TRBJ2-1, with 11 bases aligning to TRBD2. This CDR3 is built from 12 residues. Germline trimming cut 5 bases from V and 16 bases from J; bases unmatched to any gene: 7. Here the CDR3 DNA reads TGTGCCAGCAGTATTAGCGGGGGGGCAGGATTCTTC. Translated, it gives CASSISGGAGFF.

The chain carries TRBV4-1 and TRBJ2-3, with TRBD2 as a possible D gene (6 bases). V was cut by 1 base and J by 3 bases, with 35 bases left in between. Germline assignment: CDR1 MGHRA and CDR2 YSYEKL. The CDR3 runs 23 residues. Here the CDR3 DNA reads TGCGCCAGCAGCCAAGGGTCTTGCGTCCGGCCTCGAGAAGCCCTTGGGGGGACAGATACGCAGTATTTT. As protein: CASSQGSCVRPREALGGTDTQYF.

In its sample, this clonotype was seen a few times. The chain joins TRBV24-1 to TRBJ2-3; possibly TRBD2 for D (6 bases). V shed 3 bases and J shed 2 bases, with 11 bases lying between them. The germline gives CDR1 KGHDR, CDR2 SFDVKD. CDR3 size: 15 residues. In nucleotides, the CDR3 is TGTGCCACCAGTGATCGCGGGGTCCCCACAGATACGCAGTATTTT. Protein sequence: CATSDRGVPTDTQYF.

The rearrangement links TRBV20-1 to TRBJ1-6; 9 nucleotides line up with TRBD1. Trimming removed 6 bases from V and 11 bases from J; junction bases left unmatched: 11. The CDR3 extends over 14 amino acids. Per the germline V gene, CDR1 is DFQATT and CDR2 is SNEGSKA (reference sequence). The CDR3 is CSASFGTGSPPLHF. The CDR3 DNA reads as TGCAGTGCCTCCTTTGGGACAGGGTCGCCACCCCTCCACTTT.

This chain's CDR3 is CASSPRTGGSGELFF. The CDR3 coding sequence is TGTGCCAGCAGCCCACGGACAGGGGGAAGCGGGGAGCTGTTTTTT. The V and J genes are TRBV3-1 and TRBJ2-2; 10 nucleotides align to TRBD1. V was pared by 4 bases and J by 7 bases, with 6 bases of the junction left unmatched. The germline V gene has CDR1 LGHDT and CDR2 YNNKEL (reference sequence). CDR3 length: 15 residues.

In DNA, the CDR3 is TGTGCCAGCAGGGATTCCGGGGGACCCGGAATTGAGCAGTTCTTC. Protein product: CASRDSGGPGIEQFF. V and J are TRBV7-9 and TRBJ2-1; perhaps TRBD2 as D (6 bases). CDR1 is SEHNR and CDR2 is FQNEAQ in the germline V gene (reference sequence). Trimming cost V 6 bases and J 9 bases, with 21 bases left between them. The CDR3 consists of 15 residues.

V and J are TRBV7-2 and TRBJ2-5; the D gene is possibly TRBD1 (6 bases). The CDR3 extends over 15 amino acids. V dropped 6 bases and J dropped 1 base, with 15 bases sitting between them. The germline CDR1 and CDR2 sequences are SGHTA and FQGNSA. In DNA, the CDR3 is TGTGCCAGCAGGAACAGGGTGGGTGGCCAAGAGACCCAGTACTTC. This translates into CASRNRVGGQETQYF.

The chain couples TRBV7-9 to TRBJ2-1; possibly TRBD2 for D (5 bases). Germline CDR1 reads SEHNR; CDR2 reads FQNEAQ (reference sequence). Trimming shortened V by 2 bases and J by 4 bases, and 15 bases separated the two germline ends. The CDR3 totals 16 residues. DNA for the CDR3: TGTGCCAGCAGCTTACTCTCGGGGAATCGGTACAATGAGCAGTTCTTC. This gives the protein CASSLLSGNRYNEQFF.

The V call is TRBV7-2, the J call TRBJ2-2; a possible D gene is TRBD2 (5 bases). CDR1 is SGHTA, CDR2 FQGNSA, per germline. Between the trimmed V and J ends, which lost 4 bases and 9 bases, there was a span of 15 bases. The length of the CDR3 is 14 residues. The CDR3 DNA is TGTGCCAGCAGCTCTGGCGGAGGCGCGAGGGAGCTGTTTTTT. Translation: CASSSGGGARELFF.

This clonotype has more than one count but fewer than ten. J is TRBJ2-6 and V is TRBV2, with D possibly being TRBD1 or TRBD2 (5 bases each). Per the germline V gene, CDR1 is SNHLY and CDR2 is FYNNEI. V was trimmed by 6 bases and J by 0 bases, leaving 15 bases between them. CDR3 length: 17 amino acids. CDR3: CASRPGPAYSGANVLTF. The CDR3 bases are TGTGCCAGCAGGCCGGGACCAGCTTACTCTGGGGCCAACGTCCTGACTTTC.

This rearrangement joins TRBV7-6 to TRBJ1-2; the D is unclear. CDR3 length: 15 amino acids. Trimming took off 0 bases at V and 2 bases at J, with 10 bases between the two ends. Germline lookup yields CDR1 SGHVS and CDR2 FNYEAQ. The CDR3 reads CASSLARGSNYGYTF. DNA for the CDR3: TGTGCCAGCAGCTTAGCCCGGGGAAGCAACTATGGCTACACCTTC.

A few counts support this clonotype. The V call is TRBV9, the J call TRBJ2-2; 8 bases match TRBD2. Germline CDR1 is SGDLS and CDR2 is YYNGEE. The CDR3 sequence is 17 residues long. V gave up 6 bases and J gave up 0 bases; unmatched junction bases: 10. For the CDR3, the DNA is TGTGCCAGCACCCCACGGGGGGGGGCCTCGAACACCGGGGAGCTGTTTTTT. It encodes CASTPRGGASNTGELFF.

CDR3 residues: CASSYSGGKTEAFF. The CDR3 nucleotides read TGTGCCAGCAGTTACTCTGGGGGGAAGACTGAAGCTTTCTTT. The chain uses TRBV6-5 and TRBJ1-1, with a tentative D call TRBD1 (5 bases). V was shortened by 0 bases and J by 5 bases, with 10 bases between the two germline ends. This CDR3 contains 14 residues. The germline V gene encodes CDR1 MNHEY and CDR2 SVGAGI.

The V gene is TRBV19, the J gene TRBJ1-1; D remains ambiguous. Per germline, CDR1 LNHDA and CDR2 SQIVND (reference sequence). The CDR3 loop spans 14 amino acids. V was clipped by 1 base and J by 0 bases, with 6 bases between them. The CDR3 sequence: CASSIGGVNTEAFF. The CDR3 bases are TGTGCCAGTAGTATAGGTGGAGTGAACACTGAAGCTTTCTTT. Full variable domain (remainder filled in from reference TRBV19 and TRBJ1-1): DGGITQSPKYLFRKEGQNVTLSCEQNLNHDAMYWYRQDPGQGLRLIYYSQIVNDFQKGDIAEGYSVSREKKESFPLTVTSAQKNPTAFYLCASSIGGVNTEAFFGQGTRLTVV.

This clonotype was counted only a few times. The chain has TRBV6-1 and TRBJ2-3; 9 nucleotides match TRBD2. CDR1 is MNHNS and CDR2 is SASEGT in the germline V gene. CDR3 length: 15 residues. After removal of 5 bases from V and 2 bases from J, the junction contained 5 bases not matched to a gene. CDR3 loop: CASSPASGATDTQYF. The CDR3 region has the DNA TGTGCCAGCAGTCCGGCTAGCGGGGCCACAGATACGCAGTATTTT.

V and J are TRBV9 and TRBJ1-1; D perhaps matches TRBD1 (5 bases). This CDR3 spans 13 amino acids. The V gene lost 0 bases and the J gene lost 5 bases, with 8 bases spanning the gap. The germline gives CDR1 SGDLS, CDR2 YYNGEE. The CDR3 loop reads CASSVAGDTEAFF. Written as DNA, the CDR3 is TGTGCCAGCAGCGTAGCGGGGGATACTGAAGCTTTCTTT.

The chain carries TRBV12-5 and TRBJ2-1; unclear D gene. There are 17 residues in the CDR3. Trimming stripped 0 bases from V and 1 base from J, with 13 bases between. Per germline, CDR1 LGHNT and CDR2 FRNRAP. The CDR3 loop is CASGLVILEGSYNEQFF. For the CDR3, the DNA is TGTGCTAGTGGTTTGGTAATCTTAGAAGGATCCTACAATGAGCAGTTCTTC. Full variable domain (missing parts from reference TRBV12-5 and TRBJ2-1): DARVTQTPRHKVTEMGQEVTMRCQPILGHNTVFWYRQTMMQGLELLAYFRNRAPLDDSGMPKDRFSAEMPDATLATLKIQPSEPRDSAVYFCASGLVILEGSYNEQFFGPGTRLTVL.

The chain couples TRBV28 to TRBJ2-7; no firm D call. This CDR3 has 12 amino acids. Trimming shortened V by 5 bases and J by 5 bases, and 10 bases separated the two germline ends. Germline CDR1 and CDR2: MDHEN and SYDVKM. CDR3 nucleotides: TGTGCCAGCAGTCTCAGGTTGGACGAGCAGTACTTC. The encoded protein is CASSLRLDEQYF.

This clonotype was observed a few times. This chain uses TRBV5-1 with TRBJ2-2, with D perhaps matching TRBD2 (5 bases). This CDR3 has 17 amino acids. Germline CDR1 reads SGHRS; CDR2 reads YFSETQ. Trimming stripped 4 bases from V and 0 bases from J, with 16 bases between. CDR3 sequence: CASSPGSYVANTGELFF. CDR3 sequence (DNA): TGCGCCAGCAGCCCGGGAAGCTACGTTGCGAACACCGGGGAGCTGTTTTTT.

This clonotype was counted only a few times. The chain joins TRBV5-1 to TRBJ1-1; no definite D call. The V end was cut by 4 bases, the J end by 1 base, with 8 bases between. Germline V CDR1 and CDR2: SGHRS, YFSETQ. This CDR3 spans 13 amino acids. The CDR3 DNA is TGCGCCAGCAGCCGGACCAGGAACACTGAAGCTTTCTTT. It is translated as CASSRTRNTEAFF.

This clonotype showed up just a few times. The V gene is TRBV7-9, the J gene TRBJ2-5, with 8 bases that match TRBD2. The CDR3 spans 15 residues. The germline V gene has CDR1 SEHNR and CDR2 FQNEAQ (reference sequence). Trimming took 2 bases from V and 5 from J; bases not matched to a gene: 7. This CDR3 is CASSLTGGAAETQYF. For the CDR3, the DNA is TGTGCCAGCAGCTTAACCGGGGGGGCGGCGGAGACCCAGTACTTC.

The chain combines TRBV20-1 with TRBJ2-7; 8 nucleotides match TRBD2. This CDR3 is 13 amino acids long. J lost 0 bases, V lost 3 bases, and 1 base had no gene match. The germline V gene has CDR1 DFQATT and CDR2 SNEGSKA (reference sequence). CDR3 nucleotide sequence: TGCAGTGCTAGCGGGAGGGCCTCCTACGAGCAGTACTTC. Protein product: CSASGRASYEQYF.

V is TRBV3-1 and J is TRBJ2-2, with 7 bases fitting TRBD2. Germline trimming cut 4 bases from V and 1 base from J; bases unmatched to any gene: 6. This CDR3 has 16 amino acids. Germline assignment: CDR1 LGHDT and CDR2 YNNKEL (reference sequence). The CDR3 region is CASSLRGGRNTGELFF. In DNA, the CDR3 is TGTGCCAGCAGCCTCCGCGGCGGGAGGAACACCGGGGAGCTGTTTTTT. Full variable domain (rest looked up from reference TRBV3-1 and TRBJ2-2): DTAVSQTPKYLVTQMGNDKSIKCEQNLGHDTMYWYKQDSKKFLKIMFSYNNKELIINETVPNRFSPKSPDKAHLNLHINSLELGDSAVYFCASSLRGGRNTGELFFGEGSRLTVL.

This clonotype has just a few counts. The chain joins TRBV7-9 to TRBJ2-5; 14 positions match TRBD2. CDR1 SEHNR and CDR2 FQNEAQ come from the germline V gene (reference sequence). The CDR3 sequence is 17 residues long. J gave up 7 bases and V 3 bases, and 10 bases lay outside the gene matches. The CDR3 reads CASSLGLAGDRRVTQYF. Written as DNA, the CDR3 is TGTGCCAGCAGCTTGGGACTAGCGGGAGACCGTCGGGTGACCCAGTACTTC.

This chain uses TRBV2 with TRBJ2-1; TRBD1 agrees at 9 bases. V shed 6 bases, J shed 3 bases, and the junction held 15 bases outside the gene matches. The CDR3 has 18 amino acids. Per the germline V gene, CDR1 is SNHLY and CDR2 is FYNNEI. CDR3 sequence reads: CASRHTGTGQGFYNEQFF. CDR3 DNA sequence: TGTGCCAGCAGGCACACCGGAACGGGACAGGGTTTCTACAATGAGCAGTTCTTC. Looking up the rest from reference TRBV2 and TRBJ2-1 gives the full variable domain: EPEVTQTPSHQVTQMGQEVILRCVPISNHLYFYWYRQILGQKVEFLVSFYNNEISEKSEIFDDQFSVERPDGSNFTLKIRSTKLEDSAMYFCASRHTGTGQGFYNEQFFGPGTRLTVL.